What follows are 15 T cell receptor beta chains derived from one specimen sequenced in a study of shared clonotypes between healthy human individuals. TCRdb keeps only in-frame clones here, not all; method: immunoSEQ multiplex PCR. The table has approximately 2,300,000 clones, just under 95% seen once; the top ten hold around 0.38%. The sample was naive CD4+ T cells from PBMCs. The subset is: CD45RA+ positively selected. These receptors came from a man aged 18 to 35 in good health. Some clones in this sample may be carry-over from other donors' samples.

The V and J genes are TRBV4-3 and TRBJ1-2; D not certain. Germline CDR1 is LGHNA and CDR2 is YSLEER. V was shortened by 0 bases and J by 14 bases, with 16 bases between the two germline ends. The CDR3 covers 13 residues. Here the CDR3 DNA reads TGCGCCAGCAGCCAAGATACTGCTATGGCTAAGACCTTC. Translation: CASSQDTAMAKTF.

V usage is TRBV5-6 and J usage is TRBJ2-1, with 11 positions matching TRBD2. With 5 bases clipped from V and 4 bases from J, the junction kept 5 bases outside the gene matches. The germline gives CDR1 SGHDT, CDR2 YYEEEE. The CDR3 has 15 residues. The CDR3 spells CASRLLAGVYNEQFF. As DNA, the CDR3 is TGTGCCAGCAGGTTACTAGCGGGAGTATACAATGAGCAGTTCTTC.

This clone was found once. The chain joins TRBV6-1 to TRBJ2-7; no reliable D call. Per germline, CDR1 MNHNS and CDR2 SASEGT. With 5 bases removed from V and 0 bases from J, the gap between germline ends came to 8 bases. This CDR3 comprises 13 residues. The CDR3 region is CASSLADSYEQYF. The CDR3 coding sequence is TGTGCCAGCAGTCTGGCAGACTCCTACGAGCAGTACTTC.

The V gene is TRBV10-3, the J gene TRBJ1-5; D is unresolved. Trimming cost V 2 bases and J 2 bases, with 13 bases left between them. This CDR3 spans 16 amino acids. The germline gives CDR1 ENHRY, CDR2 SYGVKD. Written as DNA, the CDR3 is TGTGCCATCAGTGAGGGCAGCCTCATCCGCAATCAGCCCCAGCATTTT. Protein product: CAISEGSLIRNQPQHF.

This clone was seen just once. The rearrangement joins TRBV28 to TRBJ2-7, with D perhaps matching TRBD1 (5 bases). CDR1 is MDHEN and CDR2 is SYDVKM in the germline V gene. This CDR3 region has 14 residues. The germline V and J ends were trimmed by 3 bases and 5 bases, with 14 bases remaining between them. The CDR3 nucleotides are TGTGCCAGCAGTTTCAGGGTACCTGTGAACGAGCAGTACTTC. As protein: CASSFRVPVNEQYF.

The chain links TRBV5-4 to TRBJ2-7; D is possibly TRBD1 (6 bases). The CDR3 is 15 amino acids. V was trimmed by 2 bases and J by 6 bases, leaving 18 bases between them. Germline V gives CDR1 SGHNT, CDR2 YYREEE (reference sequence). The CDR3 DNA follows: TGTGCCAGCAGCTTATTCGGGACAAGACACCGCGAGCAGTACTTC. Translating it yields CASSLFGTRHREQYF.

The rearrangement joins TRBV30 to TRBJ2-2; D possibly corresponds to TRBD2 (5 bases). Germline CDR1 and CDR2: GTSNPN and SVGIG (reference sequence). The ends were cut back, 0 bases at V and 5 bases at J, with 10 bases in the middle. The length of the CDR3 is 14 residues. The CDR3 nucleotides read TGTGCCTGGAGTGTAGACCGGGGAACCGGGGAGCTGTTTTTT. Translating it yields CAWSVDRGTGELFF.

The V gene is TRBV28, the J gene TRBJ2-1; D perhaps matches TRBD2 (5 bases). V was clipped by 5 bases and J by 10 bases, with 12 bases between them. The CDR3 extends over 12 amino acids. Per germline, CDR1 MDHEN and CDR2 SYDVKM. As DNA, the CDR3 is TGTGCCAGCAGTCCTACTAGGCGCGAGCAGTTCTTC. Protein sequence: CASSPTRREQFF.

V usage is TRBV19 and J usage is TRBJ1-2; no clear D. Germline values: CDR1 LNHDA, CDR2 SQIVND (reference sequence). The CDR3 consists of 13 residues. V lost 6 bases to trimming and J lost 4 bases, with 12 bases between them. The CDR3 loop reads CASSKREGYGYTF. The CDR3 DNA reads as TGTGCCAGTAGCAAACGGGAGGGCTATGGCTACACCTTC.

The chain has TRBV6-5 and TRBJ1-5; D uncertain. The CDR3 runs to 14 residues. Germline CDR1 MNHEY, CDR2 SVGAGI. The V end was cut by 5 bases, the J end by 5 bases, with 13 bases between. CDR3 DNA: TGTGCCAGCAGTAAGGGCACGGGGTATCAGCCCCAGCATTTT. Protein: CASSKGTGYQPQHF.

The chain uses TRBV21-1 and TRBJ2-1. TRBV21-1 is a pseudogene locus. The CDR3 covers 13 residues. The CDR3 loop is CASGQGEMDEQFF. The CDR3 DNA follows: TGTGCCAGCGGCCAGGGAGAGATGGATGAGCAGTTCTTC.

The J gene is TRBJ2-7, the V gene TRBV30; D perhaps matches TRBD2 (6 bases). Germline lookup yields CDR1 GTSNPN and CDR2 SVGIG (reference sequence). The length of the CDR3 is 11 residues. V lost 0 bases, J lost 11 bases, and 11 bases lay in between. This chain's CDR3 is CAWSVRAGKYF. CDR3 sequence (DNA): TGTGCCTGGAGTGTACGGGCGGGAAAGTACTTC. The entire variable domain, with the rest obtained from reference TRBV30 and TRBJ2-7, is as follows: SQTIHQWPATLVQPVGSPLSLECTVEGTSNPNLYWYRQAAGRGLQLLFYSVGIGQISSEVPQNLSASRPQDRQFILSSKKLLLSDSGFYLCAWSVRAGKYFGPGTRLTVT.

This chain connects TRBV7-8 to TRBJ1-5; D perhaps matches TRBD1 (6 bases). Trimming removed 1 base from V and 6 bases from J, with 10 bases in between. The CDR3 extends over 14 amino acids. Looked up from germline, CDR1 is SGHVS and CDR2 is FQNEAQ. In nucleotides, the CDR3 is TGTGCCAGCAGCTTAGTACAGGGTAGTCAGCCCCAGCATTTT. This sequence encodes CASSLVQGSQPQHF.

V gene TRBV15 combines with J gene TRBJ2-1; 12 bases map to TRBD2. CDR1 is LNHNV, CDR2 YYDKDF, per germline (reference sequence). The CDR3 runs to 17 residues. The V segment lost 0 bases and the J segment 4 bases; nucleotides outside the gene matches: 4. CDR3 in DNA: TGTGCCACCAGCAGAGACCGACTAGCGGGGGATTACAATGAGCAGTTCTTC. Encoded protein: CATSRDRLAGDYNEQFF. Full variable domain (remainder filled in from reference TRBV15 and TRBJ2-1): DAMVIQNPRYQVTQFGKPVTLSCSQTLNHNVMYWYQQKSSQAPKLLFHYYDKDFNNEADTPDNFQSRRPNTSFCFLDIRSPGLGDTAMYLCATSRDRLAGDYNEQFFGPGTRLTVL.

The chain employs TRBV29-1 and TRBJ1-1, with TRBD1 matching over 7 bases. Germline CDR1 is SQVTM and CDR2 is ANQGSEA. The CDR3 contains 12 residues. V gave up 4 bases and J gave up 6 bases; unmatched junction bases: 5. This CDR3 is CSVAGQKAEAFF. CDR3 sequence (DNA): TGCAGCGTTGCGGGACAGAAAGCTGAAGCTTTCTTT.